This passage covers 5 T cell receptor beta chains from one sample sequenced in a study of T cells in tuberculosis. Time point in this sample: new active TB diagnosis, blood taken before or within 7 days of starting treatment. Here immunoSEQ multiplex PCR was the method, and the copy in TCRdb shows in-frame clones only, minus some. The sample shows 20,000 to 25,000 clones, around 85% of them seen only once. The material was PBMCs, obtained at tuberculosis diagnosis. These receptors were obtained from an adult with tuberculosis.

This clone was picked up a small number of times. This chain connects TRBV7-9 to TRBJ1-5; tentatively, D is TRBD1 (5 bases). The ends were cut back, 1 base at V and 7 bases at J, with 11 bases in the middle. CDR3 length equals 14 residues. In germline, CDR1 is SEHNR, CDR2 FQNEAQ (reference sequence). This CDR3 reads CASSLVQGGQPQHF. The CDR3 DNA sequence: TGTGCCAGCAGCTTAGTGCAGGGAGGGCAGCCCCAGCATTTT.

This clone came up once. The CDR3, as DNA: TGTGCCAGTAGTATAGACAGGAATAACTATGGCTACACCTTC. Translated: CASSIDRNNYGYTF. The chain joins TRBV19 to TRBJ1-2, with D unresolved. Germline CDR1 reads LNHDA; CDR2 reads SQIVND (reference sequence). V lost 0 bases and J 1 base, leaving 6 bases between the germline ends. This CDR3 spans 14 amino acids.

The rearrangement joins TRBV19 to TRBJ2-1, with 10 bases lining up with TRBD1. The germline CDR1 and CDR2 sequences are LNHDA and SQIVND (reference sequence). V was pared by 3 bases and J by 2 bases, with 16 bases of the junction left unmatched. The CDR3 extends over 20 amino acids. CDR3 DNA: TGTGCCAGTAGTATTGGACAGGGGGGGATTAGCGGGGCCCCCTACAATGAGCAGTTCTTC. It translates to CASSIGQGGISGAPYNEQFF.

The J gene is TRBJ1-4, the V gene TRBV29-1; 11 bases are a match to TRBD1. CDR3 length: 15 residues. V lost 7 bases to trimming and J lost 4 bases; unmatched junction nucleotides: 8. Germline assignment: CDR1 SQVTM and CDR2 ANQGSEA. CDR3 protein: CSARTGGSFNEKLFF. CDR3 nucleotide sequence: TGCAGCGCGAGGACAGGGGGCTCCTTTAATGAAAAACTGTTTTTT.

The chain couples TRBV2 to TRBJ2-7; 8 positions agree with TRBD1. The CDR3 is made up of 13 amino acids. V was clipped by 4 bases and J by 6 bases; unmatched bases: 5. The germline gives CDR1 SNHLY, CDR2 FYNNEI. The CDR3 protein is CASSVQGAGEQYF. CDR3 DNA: TGTGCCAGCAGTGTCCAGGGGGCTGGCGAGCAGTACTTC.